This T cell receptor beta chain was identified in a study of blood T cell repertoires in COVID-19. Study summary: Samples representing acute and convalescent COVID-19 were sourced from the United States, Italy and Spain.

The sample holds a few counts of this clone. CDR1 and CDR2 (germline): SGDLS, YYNGEE. The V gene end was trimmed by 2 bases and the J gene end by 10 bases; junction bases not matched to a gene: 14. The CDR3 extends over 16 amino acids. Authors' data handling: Scientists estimated how many nucleated cells there were by amplifying reference gene primers. Clones were sequenced by immunoSEQ multiplex PCR, and TCRdb holds only the in-frame ones, with some missing. V and J calls and clone size are as listed in that table; D and trimming were resolved from the DNA. There are 220,000 or so clones in the sample; about 85% occur only once, and 2.9% lies in the top ten.

Material for sequencing was peripheral blood. This chain links TRBV9 with TRBJ2-1; TRBD1 matches at 8 bases. The source of this sequence is a man aged 45 to 65 who had recovered from COVID-19. The chain's CDR3 is CASSVLVGTGVGEQFF. CDR3 DNA: TGTGCCAGCAGCGTTTTGGTAGGGACAGGAGTCGGGGAGCAGTTCTTC.